This T cell receptor beta chain was captured in a study of T cell changes during pregnancy in multiple sclerosis. The repertoire was sequenced with immunoSEQ multiplex PCR; TCRdb's copy has only in-frame clones and lacks some. This sample has 65,000 to 80,000 clones, with approximately 94% found just once. V lost 0 bases to trimming and J lost 5 bases, with 7 bases between them. This CDR3 contains 13 residues. From germline, CDR1 is LNHDA and CDR2 SQIVND (reference sequence). V is TRBV19 and J is TRBJ1-2; D is uncertain. Sequencing used CD4+ T cells from peripheral blood mononuclear cells, obtained before pregnancy. This clonotype was obtained from a female donor with multiple sclerosis, enrolled in a pregnancy study. In DNA, the CDR3 is TGTGCCAGTAGTATAGAGGGCTTGTATGGCTACACCTTC. It encodes CASSIEGLYGYTF.